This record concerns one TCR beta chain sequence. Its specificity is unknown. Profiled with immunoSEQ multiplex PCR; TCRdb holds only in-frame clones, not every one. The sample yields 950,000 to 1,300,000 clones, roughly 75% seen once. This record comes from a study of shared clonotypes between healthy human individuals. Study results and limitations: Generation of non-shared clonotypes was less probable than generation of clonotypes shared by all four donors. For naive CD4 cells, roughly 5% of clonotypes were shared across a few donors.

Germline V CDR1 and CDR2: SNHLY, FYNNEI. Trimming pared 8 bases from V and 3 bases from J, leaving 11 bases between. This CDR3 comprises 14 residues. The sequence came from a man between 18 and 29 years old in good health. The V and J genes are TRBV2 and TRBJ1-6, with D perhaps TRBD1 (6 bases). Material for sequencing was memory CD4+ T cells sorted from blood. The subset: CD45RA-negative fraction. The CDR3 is CASFRDIYNSPLHF. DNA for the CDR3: TGTGCCAGCTTCCGGGACATCTATAATTCACCCCTCCACTTT.